Listed here are 3 T cell receptor beta chains from one sample, sequenced in a study of molecular identifiers for immune sequencing clone quantification. One entry per CDR3 protein, called by TCRdb with MiXCR from the PCR reads. Here the sample spans more than 450,000 distinct CDR3 sequences, over 20% being singletons. Sequencing used naive CD8+ T cells from blood, with Jurkat cell RNA spiked in. The subset denotes: FACS-sorted CD8+CD4-CCR7+CD45RA+ naive T cells. These receptors were collected from a human donor in good health. Some libraries in this study had Jurkat cell RNA spiked in.

V is TRBV4-3 and J is TRBJ2-3; TRBD2 matches at 13 bases. The CDR3 consists of 18 residues. Trimming removed 3 bases from V and 4 bases from J; junction bases left unmatched: 10. Germline assignment: CDR1 LGHNA and CDR2 YSLEER. CDR3 loop: CASSQAELAGGLADTQYF. The CDR3 DNA sequence: TGCGCCAGCAGCCAGGCCGAACTAGCGGGGGGGCTCGCAGATACGCAGTATTTT.

This clonotype was counted only a few times. V is TRBV12-3 or TRBV12-4 and J is TRBJ1-4; D unresolved. Trimming stripped 5 bases from V and 1 base from J, with 14 bases between. CDR3 length: 16 residues. The CDR3 sequence: CASSISSGVTNEKLFF. The DNA for the CDR3 is TGTGCCAGCAGTATCTCGAGCGGGGTAACTAATGAAAAACTGTTTTTT.

This clonotype has more than one count but fewer than ten. The V gene is TRBV27, the J gene TRBJ1-2, with TRBD1 matching 11 bases. This CDR3 is built from 15 residues. Germline V lookup: CDR1 MNHEY, CDR2 SMNVEV (reference sequence). Losses at the gene ends were 5 bases for V and 4 bases for J; bases not matched to a gene: 6. In DNA form, the CDR3 reads TGTGCCAGCAGTCCAGGGACAGGGGGGATCTATGGCTACACCTTC. Protein product: CASSPGTGGIYGYTF.